This record looks at one T cell receptor beta chain sequence and its context. Its cognate antigen is unknown. The sample is drawn from a study of graft-versus-host responses after intestinal transplantation. Notes on the study in general: Recipient marrow showed GvH clones, some seen first in ileum or blood.

The table came from immunoSEQ multiplex PCR; TCRdb's copy has only in-frame clones and leaves some out. The profile shows approximately 37,000 clones, roughly 93% of them singletons. The length of the CDR3 is 15 residues. V gave up 2 bases and J gave up 4 bases; unmatched junction bases: 6. Germline lookup yields CDR1 MNHEY and CDR2 SMNVEV (reference sequence). Material: PBMCs, obtained roughly 780 days after intestinal transplantation. The TCR originated in a human patient who received an intestinal transplant, so some T cells may come from the graft donor. The V and J genes are TRBV27 and TRBJ2-7; 9 nucleotides align to TRBD2. The CDR3 protein is CASSLDGLANYEQYF. CDR3 in DNA: TGTGCCAGCAGTTTAGATGGACTAGCGAATTACGAGCAGTACTTC.